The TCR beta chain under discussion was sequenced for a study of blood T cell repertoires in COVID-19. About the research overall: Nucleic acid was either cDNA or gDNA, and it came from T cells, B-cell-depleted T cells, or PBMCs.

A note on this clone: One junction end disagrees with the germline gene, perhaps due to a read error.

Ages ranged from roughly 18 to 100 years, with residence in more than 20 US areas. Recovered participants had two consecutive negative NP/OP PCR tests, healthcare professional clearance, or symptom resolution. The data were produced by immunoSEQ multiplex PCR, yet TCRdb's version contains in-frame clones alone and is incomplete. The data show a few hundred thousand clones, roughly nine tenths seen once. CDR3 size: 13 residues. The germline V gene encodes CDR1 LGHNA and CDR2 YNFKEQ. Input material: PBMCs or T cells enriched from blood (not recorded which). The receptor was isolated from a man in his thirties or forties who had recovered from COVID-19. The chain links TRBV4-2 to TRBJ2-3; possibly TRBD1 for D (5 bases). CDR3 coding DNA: TGTGCCAGCAGACAAGCTCAGGGAGATACGCAGTATTTT. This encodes CASRQAQGDTQYF.